Presented here are 10 T cell receptor beta chains from one specimen sequenced in a study of glioma-infiltrating T cells after dendritic cell vaccination. This table comes from immunoSEQ multiplex PCR, and its TCRdb copy is limited to in-frame clones, with some not included. This sample has roughly 100,000 clones, with roughly 87% found just once. As to time point: after dendritic cell vaccination, including at tumor progression/relapse. Sample: blood, taken after dendritic cell vaccination. These receptors were collected from a human donor with glioblastoma.

This clone was counted a few times. The chain joins TRBV9 to TRBJ1-2, with D maybe TRBD1 (6 bases). The CDR3 is made up of 15 amino acids. CDR1 is SGDLS and CDR2 is YYNGEE in the germline V gene. V was trimmed by 0 bases and J by 5 bases, leaving 14 bases between them. CDR3 nucleotide sequence: TGTGCCAGCAGCGTAGATGGCGGCAGGGGTTATGGCTACACCTTC. This codes for CASSVDGGRGYGYTF.

This clone has just a few counts. This CDR3 is CASSVAGGGLGEQFF. The CDR3 bases are TGTGCCAGCAGCGTTGCGGGGGGGGGCCTCGGTGAGCAGTTCTTC. V gene TRBV9 combines with J gene TRBJ2-1; 9 bases map to TRBD2. This CDR3 is built from 15 residues. V was pared by 2 bases and J by 9 bases, with 9 bases of the junction left unmatched. Germline V gene data show CDR1 as SGDLS and CDR2 as YYNGEE.

This chain joins TRBV7-2 and TRBJ1-2; tentative D call: TRBD1 (6 bases). Germline V lookup: CDR1 SGHTA, CDR2 FQGNSA. V was shortened by 1 base and J by 8 bases, with 14 bases between the two germline ends. CDR3 length equals 14 residues. CDR3 coding DNA: TGTGCCAGCAGCTTAGGGACAGCAATAGACGGCTACACCTTC. Its protein product is CASSLGTAIDGYTF.

The rearrangement uses TRBV5-6 and TRBJ2-2; 8 nucleotides match TRBD2. Germline lookup yields CDR1 SGHDT and CDR2 YYEEEE. CDR3 length: 17 residues. V was pared by 4 bases and J by 2 bases, with 10 bases of the junction left unmatched. The CDR3: CASSHPPSGYNTGELFF. The CDR3 DNA is TGTGCCAGCAGCCACCCTCCTAGCGGGTATAACACCGGGGAGCTGTTTTTT.

This clone was picked up one time. The chain recombines TRBV21-1 with TRBJ2-1; the table calls TRBD1, which could not be checked here. TRBV21-1 is tagged as a pseudogene. The CDR3 sequence is 15 residues long. The CDR3 spells CASRTRKNSYNEQFF. CDR3 bases: TGTGCCAGCAGAACCCGTAAGAACAGCTACAATGAGCAGTTCTTC.

The rearrangement uses TRBV7-2 and TRBJ1-2; D is perhaps TRBD1 (5 bases). The germline V gene encodes CDR1 SGHTA and CDR2 FQGNSA. The V end lost 6 bases, the J end lost 7 bases, and 18 bases lay between the germline ends. CDR3 size: 14 residues. CDR3 protein: CASSLRVGLGGYTF. Written as DNA, the CDR3 is TGTGCCAGCAGTTTAAGGGTGGGGCTAGGTGGCTACACCTTC.

The chain couples TRBV6-5 to TRBJ1-2, with D hard to call. Germline V gives CDR1 MNHEY, CDR2 SVGAGI. Trimming took off 7 bases at V and 8 bases at J, with 11 bases between the two ends. CDR3 length equals 11 residues. CDR3 in amino acids: CASKRDWGYTF. CDR3 nucleotide sequence: TGTGCCAGCAAGAGAGATTGGGGCTACACCTTC.

This clone has only one observation. The chain recombines TRBV5-1 with TRBJ2-3, with D uncertain. The length of the CDR3 is 12 residues. The V gene lost 2 bases and the J gene lost 6 bases, with 7 bases spanning the gap. Germline values: CDR1 SGHRS, CDR2 YFSETQ. The CDR3 sequence is CASSLRADTQYF. The DNA for the CDR3 is TGCGCCAGCAGCTTACGAGCGGATACGCAGTATTTT. The full variable domain, rest sourced from reference TRBV5-1 and TRBJ2-3, is KAGVTQTPRYLIKTRGQQVTLSCSPISGHRSVSWYQQTPGQGLQFLFEYFSETQRNKGNFPGRFSGRQFSNSRSEMNVSTLELGDSALYLCASSLRADTQYFGPGTRLTVL.

This clone has only a few counts. The genes are TRBV4-3 and TRBJ2-3; 16 bases fit TRBD2. The junction had 2 bases not matched to a gene; V was cut back by 4 bases and J by 1 base. This CDR3 region has 17 residues. Per germline, CDR1 LGHNA and CDR2 YSLEER. The DNA of the CDR3 is TGCGCCAGCAGCCTCGGGACTAGCGGGGGGGGCACAGATACGCAGTATTTT. It is translated as CASSLGTSGGGTDTQYF.

V is TRBV6-5 and J is TRBJ2-3; D gene ambiguous. From germline, CDR1 is MNHEY and CDR2 SVGAGI. The CDR3 is made up of 14 amino acids. V gave up 2 bases and J gave up 2 bases, with 8 bases separating them. CDR3 loop: CASSYRASTDTQYF. As DNA, the CDR3 is TGTGCCAGCAGTTACCGAGCGTCCACAGATACGCAGTATTTT.